What follows describes a single T cell receptor beta chain. This entry belongs to a study of blood T cells in healthy people across ages. The germline gives CDR1 SGHRS, CDR2 YFSETQ. Trimming removed 4 bases from V and 3 bases from J, with 19 bases in between. The CDR3 is made up of 16 amino acids. A J-beta primer mix and a sample-barcoded 5' primer were used in a second PCR of roughly 6 to 11 cycles. One entry per CDR3 protein results from TCRdb running MiXCR on the 5' RACE reads. This sample has approximately 1.5 million distinct CDR3 sequences, with around 36% found just once. The source of this sequence is a woman in her twenties or thirties in good health. The chain couples TRBV5-1 to TRBJ2-5, with D perhaps given as TRBD1 or TRBD2 (5 bases each). The specimen was blood. CDR3 residues: CASSVSTPGPKETQYF. The CDR3, as DNA: TGCGCCAGCAGCGTCTCAACTCCGGGACCTAAAGAGACCCAGTACTTC.